This TCR beta chain was recorded in a study of cytomegalovirus exposure and HLA in healthy donors. Regarding the study as a whole: Later analysis demonstrated an association between a missense DCLRE1C variant and TCR beta V- and J-gene trimming. There were some V segments, including TRBV6-2 and TRBV6-3, excluded as indistinguishable.

Deletions cut 4 bases from V and 3 bases from J, with 15 bases between. The CDR3 spans 15 residues. CDR1 and CDR2 from the germline V gene are SGHAT and FQNNGV. The PCR contained 60 Vbeta and 13 Jbeta primers. TCRdb's table, derived via immunoSEQ multiplex PCR, lists solely in-frame clones and lacks some. In the table there are 100,000 to 150,000 clones, roughly 80% of which are singletons. In the case of this clone: The antigen is not known.

Sequencing was done on a sample of PBMCs. This clonotype was sampled from a man aged 18 to 29 in good health and CMV-seropositive. The chain joins TRBV11-2 to TRBJ2-5, with D hard to call. CDR3 DNA sequence: TGTGCCAGCAGCTCCTACCAGGCGCCTAAAGAGACCCAGTACTTC. The encoded protein is CASSSYQAPKETQYF.